This entry concerns a single T cell receptor (beta chain). Germline V lookup: CDR1 LGHDT, CDR2 YNNKEL (reference sequence). CDR3 length equals 16 residues. V lost 5 bases and J 3 bases, leaving 19 bases between the germline ends. TCRdb reprocessed the RT-PCR reads with MiXCR, giving one entry per CDR3 protein. The sample has almost 700,000 distinct CDR3 sequences, approximately 15% seen once; the top ten hold 3% to 4.5%. This receptor was obtained from a female donor in good health, serving as a healthy control. This chain uses TRBV3-1 with TRBJ1-2; D not certain. The sequencing sample was made of memory CD4+ T cells from blood. CDR3 residues: CASSGLTDTGDYGYTF. CDR3 coding DNA: TGTGCCAGCAGCGGTCTCACAGACACGGGTGACTATGGCTACACCTTC.